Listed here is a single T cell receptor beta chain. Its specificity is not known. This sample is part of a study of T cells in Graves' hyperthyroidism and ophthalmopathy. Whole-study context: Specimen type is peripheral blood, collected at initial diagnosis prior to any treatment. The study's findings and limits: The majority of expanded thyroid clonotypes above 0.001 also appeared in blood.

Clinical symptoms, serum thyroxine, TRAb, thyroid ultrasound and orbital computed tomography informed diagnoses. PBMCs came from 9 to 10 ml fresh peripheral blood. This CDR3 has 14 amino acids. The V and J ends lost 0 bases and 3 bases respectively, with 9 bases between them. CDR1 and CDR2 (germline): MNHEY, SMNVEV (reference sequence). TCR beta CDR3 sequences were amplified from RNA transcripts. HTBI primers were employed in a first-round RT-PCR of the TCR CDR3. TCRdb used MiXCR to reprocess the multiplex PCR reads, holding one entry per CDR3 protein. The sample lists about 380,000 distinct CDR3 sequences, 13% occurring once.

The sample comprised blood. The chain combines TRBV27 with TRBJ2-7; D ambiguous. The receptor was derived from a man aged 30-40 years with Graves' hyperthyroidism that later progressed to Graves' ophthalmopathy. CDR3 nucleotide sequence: TGTGCCAGCAGTTTATCGACGGCTTACTACGAGCAGTACTTC. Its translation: CASSLSTAYYEQYF.